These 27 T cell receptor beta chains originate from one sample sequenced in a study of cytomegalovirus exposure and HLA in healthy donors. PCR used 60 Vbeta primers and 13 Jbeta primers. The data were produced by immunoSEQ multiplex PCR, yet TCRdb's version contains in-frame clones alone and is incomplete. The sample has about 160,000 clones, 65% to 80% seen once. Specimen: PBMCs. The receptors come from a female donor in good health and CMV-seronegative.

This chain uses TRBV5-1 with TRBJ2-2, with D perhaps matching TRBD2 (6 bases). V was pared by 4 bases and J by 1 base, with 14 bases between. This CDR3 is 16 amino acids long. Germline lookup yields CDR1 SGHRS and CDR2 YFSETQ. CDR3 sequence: CASSLDPAGNTGELFF. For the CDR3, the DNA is TGCGCCAGCAGCCTGGATCCAGCGGGGAACACCGGGGAGCTGTTTTTT.

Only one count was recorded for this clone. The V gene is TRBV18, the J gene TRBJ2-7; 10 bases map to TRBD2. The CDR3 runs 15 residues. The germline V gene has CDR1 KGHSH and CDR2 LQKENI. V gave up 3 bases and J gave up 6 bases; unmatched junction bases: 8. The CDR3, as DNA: TGTGCCAGCTCACCCAAAGCGGGGGGGCCCCCCGAGCAGTACTTC. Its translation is CASSPKAGGPPEQYF. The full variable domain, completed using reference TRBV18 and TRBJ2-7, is NAGVMQNPRHLVRRRGQEARLRCSPMKGHSHVYWYRQLPEEGLKFMVYLQKENIIDESGMPKERFSAEFPKEGPSILRIQQVVRGDSAAYFCASSPKAGGPPEQYFGPGTRLTVT.

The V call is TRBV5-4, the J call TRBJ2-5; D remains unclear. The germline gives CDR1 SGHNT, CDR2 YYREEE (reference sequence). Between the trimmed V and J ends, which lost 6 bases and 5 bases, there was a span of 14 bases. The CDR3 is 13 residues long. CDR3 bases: TGTGCCAGCACCTATGGCGGTGGGGAGACCCAGTACTTC. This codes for CASTYGGGETQYF.

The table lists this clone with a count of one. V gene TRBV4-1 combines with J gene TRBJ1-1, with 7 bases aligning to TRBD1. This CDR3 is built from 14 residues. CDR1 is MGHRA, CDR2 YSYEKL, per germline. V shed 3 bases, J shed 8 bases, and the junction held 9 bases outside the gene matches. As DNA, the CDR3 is TGCGCCAGCAGCCAGCCAGACAGGGCAAACGAAGCTTTCTTT. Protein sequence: CASSQPDRANEAFF.

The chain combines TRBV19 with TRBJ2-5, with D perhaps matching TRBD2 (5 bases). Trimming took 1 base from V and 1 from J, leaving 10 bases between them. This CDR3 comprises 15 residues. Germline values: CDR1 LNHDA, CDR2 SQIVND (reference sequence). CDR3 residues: CASSIAAAGQETQYF. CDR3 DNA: TGTGCCAGTAGTATAGCAGCGGCAGGCCAAGAGACCCAGTACTTC. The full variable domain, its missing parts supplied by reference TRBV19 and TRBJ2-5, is DGGITQSPKYLFRKEGQNVTLSCEQNLNHDAMYWYRQDPGQGLRLIYYSQIVNDFQKGDIAEGYSVSREKKESFPLTVTSAQKNPTAFYLCASSIAAAGQETQYFGPGTRLLVL.

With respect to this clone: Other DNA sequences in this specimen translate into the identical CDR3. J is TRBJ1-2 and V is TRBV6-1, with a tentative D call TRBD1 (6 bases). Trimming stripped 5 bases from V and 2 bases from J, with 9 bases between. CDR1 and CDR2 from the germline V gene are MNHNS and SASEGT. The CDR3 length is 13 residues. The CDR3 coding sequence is TGTGCCAGCAGTCAGACAGGAAACTATGGCTACACCTTC. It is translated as CASSQTGNYGYTF.

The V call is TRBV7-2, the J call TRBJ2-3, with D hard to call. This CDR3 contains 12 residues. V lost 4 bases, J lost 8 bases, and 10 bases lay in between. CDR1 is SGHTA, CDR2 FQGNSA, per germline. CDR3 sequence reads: CASSSSKSTQYF. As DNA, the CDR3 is TGTGCCAGCAGCTCCTCTAAAAGTACGCAGTATTTT. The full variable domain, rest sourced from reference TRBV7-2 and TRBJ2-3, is GAGVSQSPSNKVTEKGKDVELRCDPISGHTALYWYRQSLGQGLEFLIYFQGNSAPDKSGLPSDRFSAERTGGSVSTLTIQRTQQEDSAVYLCASSSSKSTQYFGPGTRLTVL.

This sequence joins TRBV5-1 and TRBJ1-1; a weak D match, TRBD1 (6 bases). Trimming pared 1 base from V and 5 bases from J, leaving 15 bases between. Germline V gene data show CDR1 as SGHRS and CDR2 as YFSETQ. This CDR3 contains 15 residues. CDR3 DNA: TGCGCCAGCAGCTTGTACGGCGGGGGCACTACTGAAGCTTTCTTT. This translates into CASSLYGGGTTEAFF.

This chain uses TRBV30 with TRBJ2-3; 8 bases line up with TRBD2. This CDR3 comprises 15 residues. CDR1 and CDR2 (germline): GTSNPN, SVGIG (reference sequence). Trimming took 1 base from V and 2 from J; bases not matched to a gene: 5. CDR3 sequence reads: CAWSGIAGPTDTQYF. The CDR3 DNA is TGTGCCTGGAGTGGGATAGCGGGACCCACAGATACGCAGTATTTT. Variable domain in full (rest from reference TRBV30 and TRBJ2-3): SQTIHQWPATLVQPVGSPLSLECTVEGTSNPNLYWYRQAAGRGLQLLFYSVGIGQISSEVPQNLSASRPQDRQFILSSKKLLLSDSGFYLCAWSGIAGPTDTQYFGPGTRLTVL.

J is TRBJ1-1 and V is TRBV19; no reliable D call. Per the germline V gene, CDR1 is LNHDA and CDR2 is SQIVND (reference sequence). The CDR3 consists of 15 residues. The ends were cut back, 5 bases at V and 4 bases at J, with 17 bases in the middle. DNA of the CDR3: TGTGCCAGTAGTTCCCTCGGCCGGAGAGGCACTGAAGCTTTCTTT. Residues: CASSSLGRRGTEAFF.

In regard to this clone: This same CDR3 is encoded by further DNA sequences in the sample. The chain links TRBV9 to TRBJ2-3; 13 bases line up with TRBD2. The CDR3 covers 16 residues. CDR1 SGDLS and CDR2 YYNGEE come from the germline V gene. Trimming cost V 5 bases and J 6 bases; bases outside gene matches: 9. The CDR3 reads CASSEPLAGGPDTQYF. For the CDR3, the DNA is TGTGCCAGCAGTGAACCACTAGCGGGGGGGCCGGATACGCAGTATTTT.

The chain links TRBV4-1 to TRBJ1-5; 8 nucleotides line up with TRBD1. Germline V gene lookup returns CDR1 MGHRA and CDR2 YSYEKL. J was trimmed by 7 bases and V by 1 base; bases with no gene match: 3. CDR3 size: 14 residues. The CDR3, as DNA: TGCGCCAGCAGCCAAGGGACAGGGCAACAGCCCCAGCATTTT. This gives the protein CASSQGTGQQPQHF.

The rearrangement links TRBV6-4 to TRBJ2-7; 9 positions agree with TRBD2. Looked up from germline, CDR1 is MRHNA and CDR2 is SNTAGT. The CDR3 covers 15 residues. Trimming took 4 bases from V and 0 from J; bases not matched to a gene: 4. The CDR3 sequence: CASSVDSGSSYEQYF. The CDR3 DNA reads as TGTGCCAGCAGTGTTGATAGCGGGAGCTCCTACGAGCAGTACTTC.

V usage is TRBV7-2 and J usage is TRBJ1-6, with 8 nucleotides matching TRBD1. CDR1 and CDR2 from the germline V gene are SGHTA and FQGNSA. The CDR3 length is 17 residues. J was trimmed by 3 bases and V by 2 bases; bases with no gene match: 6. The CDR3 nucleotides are TGTGCCAGCAGCTTACGCCTCGGACAGGGCTATAATTCACCCCTCCACTTT. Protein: CASSLRLGQGYNSPLHF. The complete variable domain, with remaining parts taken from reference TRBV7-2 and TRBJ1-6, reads GAGVSQSPSNKVTEKGKDVELRCDPISGHTALYWYRQSLGQGLEFLIYFQGNSAPDKSGLPSDRFSAERTGGSVSTLTIQRTQQEDSAVYLCASSLRLGQGYNSPLHFGNGTRLTVT.

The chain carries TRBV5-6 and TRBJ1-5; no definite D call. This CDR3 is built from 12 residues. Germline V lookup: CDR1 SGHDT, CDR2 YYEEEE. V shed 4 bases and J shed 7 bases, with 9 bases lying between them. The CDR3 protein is CASSPYGQPQHF. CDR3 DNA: TGTGCCAGCAGCCCCTACGGGCAGCCCCAGCATTTT. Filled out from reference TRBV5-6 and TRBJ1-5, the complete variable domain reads DAGVTQSPTHLIKTRGQQVTLRCSPKSGHDTVSWYQQALGQGPQFIFQYYEEEERQRGNFPDRFSGHQFPNYSSELNVNALLLGDSALYLCASSPYGQPQHFGDGTRLSIL.

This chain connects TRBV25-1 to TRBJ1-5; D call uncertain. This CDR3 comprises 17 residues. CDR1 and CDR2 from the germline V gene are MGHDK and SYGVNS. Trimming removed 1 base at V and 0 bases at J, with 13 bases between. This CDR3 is CASSELDGGNSNQPQHF. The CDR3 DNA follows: TGTGCCAGCAGTGAATTGGATGGAGGGAATAGCAATCAGCCCCAGCATTTT.

The CDR3 loop is CASSAAGVTYEQYF. CDR3 nucleotide sequence: TGCGCCAGCAGCGCGGCAGGGGTTACCTACGAGCAGTACTTC. The V call is TRBV5-1, the J call TRBJ2-7; maybe TRBD1 (6 bases). Germline V gene sequence: CDR1 SGHRS, CDR2 YFSETQ. V gave up 4 bases and J gave up 2 bases, with 13 bases separating them. This CDR3 is built from 14 residues.

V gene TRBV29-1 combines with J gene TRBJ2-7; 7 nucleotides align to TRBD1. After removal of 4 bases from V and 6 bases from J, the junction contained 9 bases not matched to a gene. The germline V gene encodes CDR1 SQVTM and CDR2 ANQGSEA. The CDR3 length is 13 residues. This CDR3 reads CSVGTGTVGEQYF. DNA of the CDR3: TGCAGCGTTGGGACAGGTACGGTGGGCGAGCAGTACTTC.

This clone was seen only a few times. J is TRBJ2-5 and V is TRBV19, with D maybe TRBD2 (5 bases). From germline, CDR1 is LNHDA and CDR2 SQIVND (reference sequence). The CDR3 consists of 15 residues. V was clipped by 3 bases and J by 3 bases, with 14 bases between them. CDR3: CASSIRGITEETQYF. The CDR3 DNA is TGTGCCAGTAGTATCCGAGGGATCACAGAAGAGACCCAGTACTTC.

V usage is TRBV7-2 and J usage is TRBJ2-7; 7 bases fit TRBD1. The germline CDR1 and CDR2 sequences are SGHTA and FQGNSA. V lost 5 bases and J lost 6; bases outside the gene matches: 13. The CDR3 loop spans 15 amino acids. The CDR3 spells CASSRDRARGSEQYF. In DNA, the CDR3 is TGTGCCAGCAGCAGAGACAGGGCGAGAGGAAGCGAGCAGTACTTC.

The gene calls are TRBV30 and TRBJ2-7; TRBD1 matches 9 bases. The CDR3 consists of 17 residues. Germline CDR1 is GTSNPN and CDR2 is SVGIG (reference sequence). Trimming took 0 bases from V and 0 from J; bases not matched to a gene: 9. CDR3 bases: TGTGCCTGGAGTGTATGGCGGGGGACAGGGAGCTCCTACGAGCAGTACTTC. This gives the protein CAWSVWRGTGSSYEQYF.

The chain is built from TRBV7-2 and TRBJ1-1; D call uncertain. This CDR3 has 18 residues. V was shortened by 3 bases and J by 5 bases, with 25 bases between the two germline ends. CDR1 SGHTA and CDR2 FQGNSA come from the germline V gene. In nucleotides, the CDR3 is TGTGCCAGCAGCTTCGAGATACAAGAGCCCCGAAGGAGAACTGAAGCTTTCTTT. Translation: CASSFEIQEPRRRTEAFF.

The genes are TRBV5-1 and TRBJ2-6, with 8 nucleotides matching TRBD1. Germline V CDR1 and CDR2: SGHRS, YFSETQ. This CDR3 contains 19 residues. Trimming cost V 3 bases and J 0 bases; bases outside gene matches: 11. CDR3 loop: CASSSDRDRRLSGANVLTF. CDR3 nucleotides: TGCGCCAGCAGCTCGGACCGGGACAGGCGTCTCTCTGGGGCCAACGTCCTGACTTTC.

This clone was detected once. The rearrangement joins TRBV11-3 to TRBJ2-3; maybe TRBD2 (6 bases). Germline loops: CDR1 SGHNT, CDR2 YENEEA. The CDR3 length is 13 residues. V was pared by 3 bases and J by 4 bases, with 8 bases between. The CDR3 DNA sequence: TGTGCCAGCAGCTTGGGGGGTGCAGATACGCAGTATTTT. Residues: CASSLGGADTQYF.

In DNA form, the CDR3 reads TGCGCCAGCAGTGAACGCAACGGCGGGGAGCTGTTTTTT. It translates to CASSERNGGELFF. V is TRBV10-1 and J is TRBJ2-2; D ambiguous. Deletions cut 3 bases from V and 7 bases from J, with 9 bases between. Germline CDR1 and CDR2: WNHNN and SYGVQD (reference sequence). The length of the CDR3 is 13 residues.

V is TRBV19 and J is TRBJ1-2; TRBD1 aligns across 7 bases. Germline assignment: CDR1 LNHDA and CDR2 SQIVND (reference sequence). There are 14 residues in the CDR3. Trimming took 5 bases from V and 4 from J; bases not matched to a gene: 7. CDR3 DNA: TGTGCCAGTAGTCAGACCGGGACAGCCTATGGCTACACCTTC. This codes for CASSQTGTAYGYTF.

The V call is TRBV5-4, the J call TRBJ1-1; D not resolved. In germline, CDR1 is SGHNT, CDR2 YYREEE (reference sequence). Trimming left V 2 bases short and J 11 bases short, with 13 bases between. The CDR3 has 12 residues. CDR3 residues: CASSFGDSTAFF. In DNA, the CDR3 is TGTGCCAGCAGCTTCGGGGATTCGACGGCTTTCTTT.